These 29 T cell receptor beta chains share one sample of origin, sequenced in a study of blood T cell repertoires in COVID-19 (dated by TCRdb to the early 2020s). Library construction relied on the immunoSEQ multiplex PCR assay. This immuneACCESS table, as held by TCRdb, lists in-frame sequences with V and J called but not all clones. Of the missing ones, under half trace to an unresolved V gene in checked studies; the others have no known cause. Recorded for this sample are about 250,000 clones; more than 65% of them occurred a single time. The top ten constitute 3.4% of the sample. Material: PBMCs or T cells enriched from blood (not recorded which). The receptors shown here come from a man aged 50 to 60 who had recovered from COVID-19.

The genes are TRBV19 and TRBJ1-1, with D possibly TRBD1 on 6 matching bases. The germline CDR1 and CDR2 sequences are LNHDA and SQIVND (reference sequence). This CDR3 is 14 amino acids long. Trimming took 5 bases from V and 4 from J, leaving 14 bases between them. In DNA, the CDR3 is TGTGCCAGTAGTGAAGTTACAGGGCTCACTGAAGCTTTCTTT. Its translation is CASSEVTGLTEAFF.

The chain is built from TRBV3-1 (or the pseudogene TRBV3-2) and TRBJ1-3; 9 bases map to TRBD1. CDR1 and CDR2 from the germline V gene are LGHDT and YNNKEL (reference sequence). This CDR3 is 20 amino acids long. The V and J ends lost 2 bases and 0 bases, in that order; junction bases with no gene match: 14. The CDR3 DNA sequence: TGTGCCAGCAGCCAATCTCCGGGGACAGGGCCGCCCCGCTCTGGAAACACCATATATTTT. Translating gives CASSQSPGTGPPRSGNTIYF.

V usage is TRBV4-1 and J usage is TRBJ1-4; 10 positions match TRBD1. CDR3 length: 17 residues. Germline V gives CDR1 MGHRA, CDR2 YSYEKL. The J segment lost 1 base and the V segment lost 2 bases, leaving 4 bases of the junction unmatched. CDR3 residues: CASSQPGQGGTNEKLFF. The CDR3 DNA reads as TGCGCCAGCAGCCAACCCGGACAGGGGGGAACTAATGAAAAACTGTTTTTT.

This rearrangement joins TRBV18 to TRBJ1-5; D gene uncertain. Trimming removed 2 bases at V and 6 bases at J, with 11 bases between. In germline, CDR1 is KGHSH, CDR2 LQKENI. This CDR3 is built from 14 residues. The CDR3, as DNA: TGTGCCAGCTCACCAGAAACAGAGCTTCAGCCCCAGCATTTT. Translated, it gives CASSPETELQPQHF.

A few counts support this clone. This chain joins TRBV9 and TRBJ1-6; 7 bases fit TRBD1. CDR3 size: 16 residues. With 4 bases clipped from V and 8 bases from J, the junction kept 12 bases outside the gene matches. From germline, CDR1 is SGDLS and CDR2 YYNGEE. The CDR3 loop reads CASSLTPGQMDSPLHF. CDR3 coding DNA: TGTGCCAGCAGCCTTACTCCGGGACAGATGGATTCACCCCTCCACTTT.

This clone appeared a single time. The V call is TRBV19, the J call TRBJ1-2; D gene uncertain. With 3 bases removed from V and 7 bases from J, the gap between germline ends came to 6 bases. CDR1 LNHDA and CDR2 SQIVND come from the germline V gene (reference sequence). CDR3 length: 11 amino acids. DNA for the CDR3: TGTGCCAGTAGTATCGGGTCTGGCTACACCTTC. Translated: CASSIGSGYTF.

The chain joins TRBV5-4 to TRBJ2-7; D remains unclear. The CDR3 is 14 residues long. The germline gives CDR1 SGHNT, CDR2 YYREEE (reference sequence). The V gene lost 4 bases and the J gene lost 5 bases, with 16 bases spanning the gap. Written as DNA, the CDR3 is TGTGCCAGCAGCCTCAGTGGCTCATTCCACGAGCAGTACTTC. Translated, it gives CASSLSGSFHEQYF.

About this clone: Other DNA sequences from this sample encode an identical CDR3 as well. The V and J genes are TRBV12-3 or TRBV12-4 and TRBJ2-1; no clear D. The V end was cut by 3 bases, the J end by 8 bases, with 5 bases between. The CDR3 contains 11 residues. Here the CDR3 DNA reads TGTGCCAGCAGTTTTCGGGATGAGCAGTTCTTC. It specifies CASSFRDEQFF.

This clone was counted a single time. The gene calls are TRBV11-2 and TRBJ1-2; D might be TRBD1 (6 bases). The length of the CDR3 is 16 residues. V dropped 5 bases and J dropped 8 bases, with 24 bases sitting between them. Germline CDR1 and CDR2: SGHAT and FQNNGV. This CDR3 reads CASSELRGSSPWGYTF. CDR3 sequence (DNA): TGTGCCAGCAGCGAGTTAAGGGGGTCCTCCCCTTGGGGCTACACCTTC.

The CDR3 loop is CASSLGAGISGELFF. The CDR3 DNA sequence: TGTGCCAGCAGTTTGGGTGCAGGGATCTCCGGGGAGCTGTTTTTT. The chain joins TRBV6-5 to TRBJ2-2; D might be TRBD1 (5 bases). With 4 bases removed from V and 6 bases from J, the gap between germline ends came to 15 bases. The CDR3 is 15 residues long. Germline-derived CDR1 and CDR2 are MNHEY and SVGAGI.

V and J are TRBV27 and TRBJ2-1, with D possibly being TRBD1 (5 bases). From germline, CDR1 is MNHEY and CDR2 SMNVEV (reference sequence). The CDR3 is made up of 14 amino acids. Trimming cost V 6 bases and J 5 bases, with 14 bases left between them. CDR3: CASRVFGHNNEQFF. CDR3 nucleotide sequence: TGTGCCAGCAGAGTCTTTGGACATAACAATGAGCAGTTCTTC.

V gene TRBV6-6 combines with J gene TRBJ2-4, with 7 positions matching TRBD1. CDR1 is MNHNY, CDR2 SVGAGI, per germline (reference sequence). The V gene end was trimmed by 5 bases and the J gene end by 0 bases; junction bases not matched to a gene: 16. The CDR3 is 19 residues long. For the CDR3, the DNA is TGTGCCAGCAGTCGAGTTGTGGAACAGGGGCCCCTAGCCAAAAACATTCAGTACTTC. Translated: CASSRVVEQGPLAKNIQYF.

CDR3 residues: CASSLGDQETQYF. In nucleotides, the CDR3 is TGCGCCAGCAGCTTGGGAGATCAAGAGACCCAGTACTTC. The chain carries TRBV5-1 and TRBJ2-5; D is unclear. V lost 0 bases and J 2 bases, leaving 5 bases between the germline ends. The CDR3 is made up of 13 amino acids. CDR1 and CDR2 (germline): SGHRS, YFSETQ. Full variable domain (outside the CDR3, taken from reference TRBV5-1 and TRBJ2-5): KAGVTQTPRYLIKTRGQQVTLSCSPISGHRSVSWYQQTPGQGLQFLFEYFSETQRNKGNFPGRFSGRQFSNSRSEMNVSTLELGDSALYLCASSLGDQETQYFGPGTRLLVL.

This chain joins TRBV6-2 or TRBV6-3 and TRBJ2-2, with 10 bases that match TRBD2. The CDR3 contains 17 residues. V was clipped by 0 bases and J by 7 bases; unmatched bases: 8. The germline V gene encodes CDR1 MNHEY and CDR2 SVGEGT. In nucleotides, the CDR3 is TGTGCCAGCAGTTACTCGAGCCTAGCGGGAGTTCACGGGGAGCTGTTTTTT. Translated: CASSYSSLAGVHGELFF.

The chain links TRBV2 to TRBJ2-3, with D tentatively TRBD1 (5 bases). Germline loops: CDR1 SNHLY, CDR2 FYNNEI. The CDR3 runs to 17 residues. With 6 bases removed from V and 0 bases from J, the gap between germline ends came to 19 bases. CDR3 in DNA: TGTGCCAGCAGGTTCGCAATTAGGGGCCCTAGCACAGATACGCAGTATTTT. This sequence encodes CASRFAIRGPSTDTQYF.

Turning to this clone: Other DNA sequences of this sample code for an identical CDR3. This chain uses TRBV7-3 with TRBJ2-2, with 7 nucleotides matching TRBD2. Germline lookup yields CDR1 SGHTA and CDR2 FQGTGA. The CDR3 has 15 residues. V was clipped by 0 bases and J by 2 bases; unmatched bases: 0. The CDR3: CASSLTAGNTGELFF. DNA of the CDR3: TGTGCCAGCAGCTTAACAGCGGGAAACACCGGGGAGCTGTTTTTT.

The DNA for the CDR3 is TGTGCCAGCAGCGTAGGACAGGGGTTGGGCGAGCAGTACTTC. Encoded protein: CASSVGQGLGEQYF. The chain combines TRBV5-5 with TRBJ2-7; 9 bases are a match to TRBD1. The germline CDR1 and CDR2 sequences are SGHKS and YYEKEE (reference sequence). This CDR3 contains 14 residues. With V trimmed by 4 bases and J by 6 bases, 8 bases remained unmatched. The full variable domain, completed using reference TRBV5-5 and TRBJ2-7, is DAGVTQSPTHLIKTRGQQVTLRCSPISGHKSVSWYQQVLGQGPQFIFQYYEKEERGRGNFPDRFSARQFPNYSSELNVNALLLGDSALYLCASSVGQGLGEQYFGPGTRLTVT.

This clone occurred once. The chain joins TRBV9 to TRBJ2-5, with 13 nucleotides matching TRBD2. V lost 2 bases to trimming and J lost 5 bases; unmatched junction nucleotides: 6. CDR1 SGDLS and CDR2 YYNGEE come from the germline V gene. The CDR3 loop spans 16 amino acids. The CDR3: CASSVMGLAGRETQYF. The CDR3 region has the DNA TGTGCCAGCAGCGTGATGGGACTAGCGGGACGGGAGACCCAGTACTTC.

This clone has just a few counts. The chain couples TRBV7-9 to TRBJ1-1; tentative D call: TRBD1 (6 bases). Per germline, CDR1 SEHNR and CDR2 FQNEAQ (reference sequence). The CDR3 contains 19 residues. V gave up 5 bases and J gave up 2 bases, with 27 bases separating them. The CDR3 DNA is TGTGCCAGCAGCGTGAGTACCGGGACACCGAAGACGGCTAACACTGAAGCTTTCTTT. Its translation is CASSVSTGTPKTANTEAFF. The whole variable domain, filled in from reference TRBV7-9 and TRBJ1-1, reads DTGVSQNPRHKITKRGQNVTFRCDPISEHNRLYWYRQTLGQGPEFLTYFQNEAQLEKSRLLSDRFSAERPKGSFSTLEIQRTEQGDSAMYLCASSVSTGTPKTANTEAFFGQGTRLTVV.

The V call is TRBV4-1, the J call TRBJ1-1, with 7 bases matching TRBD1. The trim removed 1 base at V and 6 bases at J, leaving 11 bases unmatched. Germline CDR1 is MGHRA and CDR2 is YSYEKL. CDR3 length: 16 amino acids. Written as DNA, the CDR3 is TGCGCCAGCAGCCAAGTTAGGGCAGGGGGTAAGGCTGAAGCTTTCTTT. Translating it yields CASSQVRAGGKAEAFF.

The chain uses TRBV7-3 and TRBJ2-2; D ambiguous. The germline gives CDR1 SGHTA, CDR2 FQGTGA. The V end lost 6 bases, the J end lost 0 bases, and 5 bases lay between the germline ends. This CDR3 has 13 residues. In nucleotides, the CDR3 is TGTGCCAGCAGGAGAACGAACACCGGGGAGCTGTTTTTT. Translating gives CASRRTNTGELFF.

This rearrangement joins TRBV20-1 to TRBJ1-4; D may be TRBD1 (6 bases). Germline lookup yields CDR1 DFQATT and CDR2 SNEGSKA (reference sequence). CDR3 length: 15 amino acids. V was pared by 3 bases and J by 7 bases, with 18 bases between. The CDR3 here is CSASEGGVFREKLFF. DNA for the CDR3: TGCAGTGCTAGTGAAGGGGGGGTCTTTCGTGAAAAACTGTTTTTT.

The rearrangement uses TRBV5-4 and TRBJ1-6; TRBD1 agrees at 8 bases. The V gene's germline CDR1 is SGHNT and CDR2 YYREEE (reference sequence). Unmatched junction bases numbered 5, after V lost 3 bases and J lost 9 bases. This CDR3 has 14 amino acids. This chain's CDR3 is CASSYPGQVSPLHF. The CDR3 region has the DNA TGTGCCAGCAGCTACCCGGGACAGGTTTCACCCCTCCACTTT.

V usage is TRBV12-5 and J usage is TRBJ1-6; D is perhaps TRBD1 (5 bases). This CDR3 is 14 amino acids long. The V gene's germline CDR1 is LGHNT and CDR2 FRNRAP. Trimming cost V 1 base and J 10 bases, with 11 bases left between them. The CDR3 DNA sequence: TGTGCTAGTGGTTTGGGACAGTCTGGCTCACCCCTCCACTTT. This sequence encodes CASGLGQSGSPLHF.

The chain recombines TRBV3-1 (or the pseudogene TRBV3-2) with TRBJ2-7; TRBD2 matches 14 bases. The V gene's germline CDR1 is LGHDT and CDR2 YNNKEL (reference sequence). Unmatched junction bases numbered 2, after V lost 4 bases and J lost 3 bases. CDR3 length equals 15 residues. CDR3 DNA sequence: TGTGCCAGCAGCCTAGGACTAGCGGGGGGCTACGAGCAGTACTTC. It specifies CASSLGLAGGYEQYF.

The chain recombines TRBV7-6 with TRBJ2-1; the D gene is possibly TRBD2 (6 bases). The CDR3 sequence is 13 residues long. V lost 5 bases to trimming and J lost 9 bases, with 14 bases between them. Germline CDR1 is SGHVS and CDR2 is FNYEAQ. The CDR3 region has the DNA TGTGCCAGCAGCGCGGGGAGGAATACTGAGCAGTTCTTC. As protein: CASSAGRNTEQFF. Full variable domain (outside the CDR3, taken from reference TRBV7-6 and TRBJ2-1): GAGVSQSPRYKVTKRGQDVALRCDPISGHVSLYWYRQALGQGPEFLTYFNYEAQQDKSGLPNDRFSAERPEGSISTLTIQRTEQRDSAMYRCASSAGRNTEQFFGPGTRLTVL.

The rearrangement uses TRBV11-2 and TRBJ1-2; weak D call: TRBD1 (5 bases). The CDR3 covers 17 residues. Germline V gene lookup returns CDR1 SGHAT and CDR2 FQNNGV. Trimming took off 0 bases at V and 0 bases at J, with 14 bases between the two ends. CDR3 DNA: TGTGCCAGCAGCTTAGATCGTGGACAACGAGCTAACTATGGCTACACCTTC. Amino acid sequence: CASSLDRGQRANYGYTF.

This rearrangement joins TRBV6-5 to TRBJ1-2, with D maybe TRBD1 (6 bases). V dropped 5 bases and J dropped 4 bases, with 17 bases sitting between them. Germline values: CDR1 MNHEY, CDR2 SVGAGI. The CDR3 is made up of 15 amino acids. The CDR3 protein is CASSRQAMNVYGYTF. CDR3 in DNA: TGTGCCAGCAGTCGACAGGCCATGAACGTCTATGGCTACACCTTC.

This clone was picked up one time. The chain employs TRBV19 and TRBJ2-3, with a weak D call TRBD1 (6 bases). V was clipped by 7 bases and J by 6 bases, with 17 bases between them. There are 14 residues in the CDR3. The V gene's germline CDR1 is LNHDA and CDR2 SQIVND (reference sequence). The CDR3 region is CASNQAGVWDTQYF. The CDR3 DNA reads as TGTGCCAGTAATCAGGCAGGGGTGTGGGATACGCAGTATTTT.